This TCR beta chain emerged from a study of blood T cells in healthy people across ages. Study findings and constraints: Estimates of diversity drawn from one million T cells were considered underestimates. The study found TCR beta diversity correlated strongly with naive T cell percentage.

A J-beta primer mix and a sample-barcoded 5' primer were used in a second PCR of about 7 to 12 cycles. A minimum of 2.5 million CDR3-containing paired-end reads was obtained for each sample. TCRdb recomputed calls from the 5' RACE reads with MiXCR, one row per CDR3 protein. The top ten clones hold roughly 7.9% of a sample with some 1.4 million distinct CDR3 sequences, around 39% of them seen once. Around 10 milliliters was the volume of peripheral blood drawn from each donor. Germline V gene sequence: CDR1 MGHRA, CDR2 YSYEKL. The length of the CDR3 is 19 residues. The V segment lost 2 bases and the J segment 2 bases; nucleotides outside the gene matches: 14. A remark on this clonotype: Its cognate antigen is unknown.

Specimen: blood. The chain is built from TRBV4-1 and TRBJ2-7; TRBD2 aligns across 11 bases. The TCR comes from a woman under 30 in good health. The CDR3 is CASSQTWEGLADITYEQYF. For the CDR3, the DNA is TGCGCCAGCAGCCAAACCTGGGAGGGACTAGCGGACATAACCTACGAGCAGTACTTC.